What follows are 13 T cell receptor beta chains derived from one specimen sequenced in a study of blood T cell repertoires in COVID-19. The table came from immunoSEQ multiplex PCR; TCRdb's copy has only in-frame clones and leaves some out. The sample holds tens of thousands of clones; about 80% are singletons and the top ten take over 8.5%. Sequenced input: peripheral blood. These receptors all stem from a man aged 55 to 70 with acute or convalescent COVID-19.

The chain is built from TRBV11-1 and TRBJ2-3; D is ambiguous. V lost 5 bases, J lost 0 bases, and 9 bases lay in between. This CDR3 has 14 residues. Per the germline V gene, CDR1 is SGHAT and CDR2 is FQDESV (reference sequence). CDR3 in amino acids: CASSLAVSTDTQYF. The CDR3 DNA is TGTGCCAGCAGCCTCGCGGTTAGCACAGATACGCAGTATTTT.

The rearrangement joins TRBV19 to TRBJ1-2; D not resolved. Germline V CDR1 and CDR2: LNHDA, SQIVND (reference sequence). The CDR3 length is 15 residues. Trimming left V 1 base short and J 8 bases short, with 17 bases between. Here the CDR3 reads CASSIGQERLHGYTF. In nucleotides, the CDR3 is TGTGCCAGTAGTATAGGGCAGGAAAGACTACACGGCTACACCTTC.

This chain uses TRBV19 with TRBJ1-6; 8 nucleotides match TRBD1. Germline CDR1 reads LNHDA; CDR2 reads SQIVND (reference sequence). Trimming removed 5 bases from V and 10 bases from J; junction bases left unmatched: 4. This CDR3 is 13 amino acids long. DNA of the CDR3: TGTGCCAGTAGTGTCGACAGGGGATCACCCCTCCACTTT. Protein product: CASSVDRGSPLHF.

This chain uses TRBV5-4 with TRBJ1-1; TRBD1 agrees at 9 bases. The CDR3 has 15 residues. Germline-derived CDR1 and CDR2 are SGHNT and YYREEE (reference sequence). The V and J ends lost 4 bases and 1 base, in that order; junction bases with no gene match: 5. CDR3 in amino acids: CASSRLGQGNTEAFF. CDR3 DNA sequence: TGTGCCAGCAGCCGCCTGGGACAGGGGAACACTGAAGCTTTCTTT.

This chain joins TRBV9 and TRBJ2-1; unclear D gene. The length of the CDR3 is 13 residues. Trimming pared 2 bases from V and 4 bases from J, leaving 7 bases between. The germline V gene encodes CDR1 SGDLS and CDR2 YYNGEE. The CDR3 reads CASSVGRYNEQFF. The DNA for the CDR3 is TGTGCCAGCAGCGTTGGTAGATACAATGAGCAGTTCTTC.

The chain combines TRBV19 with TRBJ2-3, with TRBD1 as a possible D gene (5 bases). V was clipped by 5 bases and J by 1 base, with 10 bases between them. Germline CDR1 reads LNHDA; CDR2 reads SQIVND (reference sequence). The CDR3 is 14 amino acids. The CDR3 protein is CASSSIRGTDTQYF. CDR3 DNA: TGTGCCAGTAGTTCTATCAGGGGCACAGATACGCAGTATTTT.

The rearrangement uses TRBV5-1 and TRBJ1-2; a weak D match, TRBD1 (6 bases). This CDR3 is 18 amino acids long. Trimming left V 5 bases short and J 0 bases short, with 23 bases between. Germline V gene lookup returns CDR1 SGHRS and CDR2 YFSETQ. CDR3 bases: TGCGCCAGCAGTTTCCGAGTAAGGGGGACGGCTCCTAACTATGGCTACACCTTC. Translating gives CASSFRVRGTAPNYGYTF.

The chain links TRBV3-1 (or the pseudogene TRBV3-2) to TRBJ1-1, with D possibly being TRBD1 (5 bases). Trimming removed 1 base from V and 0 bases from J, with 9 bases in between. CDR1 and CDR2 from the germline V gene are LGHDT and YNNKEL (reference sequence). The CDR3 has 15 residues. The CDR3 region is CASSQVPGVNTEAFF. DNA for the CDR3: TGTGCCAGCAGCCAAGTACCGGGGGTGAACACTGAAGCTTTCTTT.

The V and J genes are TRBV19 and TRBJ2-2, with D uncertain. CDR1 LNHDA and CDR2 SQIVND come from the germline V gene (reference sequence). Trimming left V 4 bases short and J 1 base short, with 7 bases between. This CDR3 is 14 amino acids long. The CDR3 sequence is CASSTGLNTGELFF. The CDR3 nucleotides read TGTGCCAGTAGTACCGGGTTGAACACCGGGGAGCTGTTTTTT.

The rearrangement uses TRBV5-1 and TRBJ1-2, with unresolved D. This CDR3 has 11 amino acids. V lost 0 bases to trimming and J lost 8 bases, with 5 bases between them. Germline loops: CDR1 SGHRS, CDR2 YFSETQ. CDR3 DNA: TGCGCCAGCAGCTTGGACTCGGGCTACACCTTC. It specifies CASSLDSGYTF.

This clone was seen just once. V gene TRBV9 combines with J gene TRBJ1-6; no clear D gene. The CDR3 is 15 amino acids. From germline, CDR1 is SGDLS and CDR2 YYNGEE. V lost 1 base, J lost 6 bases, and 11 bases lay in between. CDR3 nucleotides: TGTGCCAGCAGCGTAAGTGGTCTAGGTAATTCACCCCTCCACTTT. This sequence encodes CASSVSGLGNSPLHF.

The chain links TRBV5-4 to TRBJ1-2; TRBD1 is a possible D gene (5 bases). In germline, CDR1 is SGHNT, CDR2 YYREEE (reference sequence). This CDR3 comprises 15 residues. The V and J ends lost 0 bases and 0 bases respectively, with 9 bases between them. CDR3: CASSLVVTANYGYTF. The CDR3 DNA follows: TGTGCCAGCAGCTTGGTGGTGACAGCTAACTATGGCTACACCTTC.

The chain uses TRBV30 and TRBJ2-5; 7 bases fit TRBD1. Looked up from germline, CDR1 is GTSNPN and CDR2 is SVGIG (reference sequence). There are 15 residues in the CDR3. The V segment lost 1 base and the J segment 1 base; nucleotides outside the gene matches: 6. CDR3 sequence reads: CAWSAPTGRQETQYF. The CDR3 nucleotides are TGTGCCTGGAGTGCGCCGACAGGGCGCCAAGAGACCCAGTACTTC.